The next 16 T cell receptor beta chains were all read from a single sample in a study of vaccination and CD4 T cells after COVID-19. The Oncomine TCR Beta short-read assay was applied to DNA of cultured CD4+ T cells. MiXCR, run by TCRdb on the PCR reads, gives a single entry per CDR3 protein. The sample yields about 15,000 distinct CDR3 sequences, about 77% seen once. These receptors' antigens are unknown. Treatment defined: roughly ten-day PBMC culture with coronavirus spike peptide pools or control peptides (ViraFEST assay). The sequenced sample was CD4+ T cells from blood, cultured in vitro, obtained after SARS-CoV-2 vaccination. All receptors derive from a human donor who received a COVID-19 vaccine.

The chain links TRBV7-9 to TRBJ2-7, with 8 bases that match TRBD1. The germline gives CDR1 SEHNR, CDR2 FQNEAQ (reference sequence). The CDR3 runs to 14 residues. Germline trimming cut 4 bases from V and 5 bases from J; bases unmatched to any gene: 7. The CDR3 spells CASSYRTGRDEQYF. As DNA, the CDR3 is TGTGCCAGCAGCTACCGGACAGGGCGGGACGAGCAGTACTTC.

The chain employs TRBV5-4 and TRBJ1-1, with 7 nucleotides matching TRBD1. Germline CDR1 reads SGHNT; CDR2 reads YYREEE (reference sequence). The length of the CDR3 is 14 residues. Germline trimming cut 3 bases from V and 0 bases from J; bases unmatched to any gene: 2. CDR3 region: CASSWGQLNTEAFF. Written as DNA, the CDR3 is TGTGCCAGCAGCTGGGGACAGCTGAACACTGAAGCTTTCTTT.

CDR3 in amino acids: CASSPSGDRTFYGYTF. CDR3 in DNA: TGTGCCAGCAGCCCTTCGGGGGACAGAACATTCTATGGCTACACCTTC. The rearrangement joins TRBV7-9 to TRBJ1-2; TRBD1 agrees at 7 bases. Germline V gene lookup returns CDR1 SEHNR and CDR2 FQNEAQ (reference sequence). The CDR3 has 16 residues. V lost 5 bases and J lost 4; bases outside the gene matches: 13.

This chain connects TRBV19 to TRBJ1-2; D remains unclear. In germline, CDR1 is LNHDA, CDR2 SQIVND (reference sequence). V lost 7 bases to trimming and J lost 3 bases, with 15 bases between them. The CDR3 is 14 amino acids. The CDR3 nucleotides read TGTGCCAGTACTGCTCAGGCTGCCTACTATGGCTACACCTTC. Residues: CASTAQAAYYGYTF.

The CDR3, as DNA: TGTGCCAGCAGCCAAGACAGGGGAGGGTATAGGGAAAAACTGTTTTTT. It is translated as CASSQDRGGYREKLFF. The chain links TRBV7-2 to TRBJ1-4; 8 bases are shared with TRBD1. The CDR3 sequence is 16 residues long. CDR1 is SGHTA, CDR2 FQGNSA, per germline. Trimming removed 5 bases from V and 8 bases from J; junction bases left unmatched: 13. Supplemented by reference TRBV7-2 and TRBJ1-4, the full variable domain reads GAGVSQSPSNKVTEKGKDVELRCDPISGHTALYWYRQSLGQGLEFLIYFQGNSAPDKSGLPSDRFSAERTGGSVSTLTIQRTQQEDSAVYLCASSQDRGGYREKLFFGSGTQLSVL.

The CDR3 region is CAWQMLSRYGYTF. As DNA, the CDR3 is TGTGCCTGGCAAATGTTAAGCCGATATGGCTACACCTTC. The chain carries TRBV30 and TRBJ1-2, with D hard to call. Germline values: CDR1 GTSNPN, CDR2 SVGIG (reference sequence). V was cut by 5 bases and J by 5 bases, with 15 bases left in between. The length of the CDR3 is 13 residues.

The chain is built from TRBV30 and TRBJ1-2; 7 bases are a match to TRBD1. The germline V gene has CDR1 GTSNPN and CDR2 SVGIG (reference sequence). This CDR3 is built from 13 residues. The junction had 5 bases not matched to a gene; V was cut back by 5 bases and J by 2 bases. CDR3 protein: CAWGGQDNYGYTF. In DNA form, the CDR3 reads TGTGCCTGGGGCGGACAGGACAACTATGGCTACACCTTC.

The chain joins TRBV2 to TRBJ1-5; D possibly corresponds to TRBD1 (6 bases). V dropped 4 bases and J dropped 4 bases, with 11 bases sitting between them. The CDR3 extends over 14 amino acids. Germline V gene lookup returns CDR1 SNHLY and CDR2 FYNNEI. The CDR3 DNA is TGTGCCAGCAGTGCTGAACAGGGAAATCAGCCCCAGCATTTT. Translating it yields CASSAEQGNQPQHF.

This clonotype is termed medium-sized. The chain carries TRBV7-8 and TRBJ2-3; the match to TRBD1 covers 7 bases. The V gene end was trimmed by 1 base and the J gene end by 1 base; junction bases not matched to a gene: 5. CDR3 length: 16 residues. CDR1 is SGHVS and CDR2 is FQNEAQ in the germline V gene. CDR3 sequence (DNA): TGTGCCAGCAGCTTAGTGACAGGGACGGGCACAGATACGCAGTATTTT. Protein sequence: CASSLVTGTGTDTQYF.

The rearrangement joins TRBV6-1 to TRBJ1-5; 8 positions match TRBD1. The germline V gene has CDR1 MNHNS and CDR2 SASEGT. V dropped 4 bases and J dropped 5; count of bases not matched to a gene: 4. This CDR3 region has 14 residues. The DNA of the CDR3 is TGTGCCAGCAGTGGACAGGGGCTGTATCAGCCCCAGCATTTT. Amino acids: CASSGQGLYQPQHF.

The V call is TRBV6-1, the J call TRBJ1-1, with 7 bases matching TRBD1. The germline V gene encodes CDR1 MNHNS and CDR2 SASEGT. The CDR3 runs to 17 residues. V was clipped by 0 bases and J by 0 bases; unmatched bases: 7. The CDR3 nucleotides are TGTGCCAGCAGTGAAGCAGGGGGCGCGGAGATGAACACTGAAGCTTTCTTT. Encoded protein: CASSEAGGAEMNTEAFF.

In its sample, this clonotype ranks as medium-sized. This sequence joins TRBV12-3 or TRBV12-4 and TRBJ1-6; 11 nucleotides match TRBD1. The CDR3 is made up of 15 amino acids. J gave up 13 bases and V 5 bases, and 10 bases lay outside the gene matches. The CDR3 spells CASSRYGTGGFPLHF. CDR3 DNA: TGTGCCAGCAGTCGGTACGGGACAGGGGGTTTTCCCCTCCACTTT.

The CDR3 loop reads CSVARSGRDMNTGELFF. DNA of the CDR3: TGCAGCGTGGCTCGTTCGGGGCGGGATATGAACACCGGGGAGCTGTTTTTT. V usage is TRBV29-1 and J usage is TRBJ2-2; D might be TRBD2 (6 bases). The ends were cut back, 6 bases at V and 1 base at J, with 21 bases in the middle. This CDR3 region has 17 residues. Germline loops: CDR1 SQVTM, CDR2 ANQGSEA.

CDR3 coding DNA: TGCAGTGCTAGAGATGCCCGACAGGGGGGGGGGCCCCAGCATTTT. This encodes CSARDARQGGGPQHF. The chain joins TRBV20-1 to TRBJ1-5; 9 bases fit TRBD1. Germline loops: CDR1 DFQATT, CDR2 SNEGSKA (reference sequence). This CDR3 contains 15 residues. Trimming took 0 bases from V and 9 from J; bases not matched to a gene: 9.

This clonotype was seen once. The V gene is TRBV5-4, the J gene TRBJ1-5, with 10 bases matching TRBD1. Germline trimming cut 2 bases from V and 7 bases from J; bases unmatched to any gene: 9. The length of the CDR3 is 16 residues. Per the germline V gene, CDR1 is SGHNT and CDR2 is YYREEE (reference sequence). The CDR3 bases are TGTGCCAGCAGCTTTACCGGGACAGGGGCCCGCCAGCCCCAGCATTTT. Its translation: CASSFTGTGARQPQHF.

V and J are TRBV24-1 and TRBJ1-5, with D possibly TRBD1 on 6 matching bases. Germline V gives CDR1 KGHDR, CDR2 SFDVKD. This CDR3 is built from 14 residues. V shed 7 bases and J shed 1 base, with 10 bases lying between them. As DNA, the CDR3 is TGTGCCACCAGCGCAGGGGACAGCAATCAGCCCCAGCATTTT. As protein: CATSAGDSNQPQHF.